This TCR beta chain was found in a study of blood T cells in healthy people across ages. Points on this clonotype: Its target is unknown.

This CDR3 has 16 amino acids. CDR1 LGHNA and CDR2 YNFKEQ come from the germline V gene. J lost 7 bases, V lost 1 base, and 8 bases had no gene match. Study outcomes and limitations: There were more naive CD4+ cells and higher diversity in long-lived donors than in aged donors. Expanded clonotype shifts may have been confounded, as the donors had an unknown CMV status.

For the second PCR, which ran for about 6 to 12 cycles, a sample-barcoded 5' primer and a J-beta primer mix were used. In TCRdb, the 5' RACE reads were re-called with MiXCR into one record per CDR3 protein. The sample gives over 1.5 million distinct CDR3 sequences, around 50% of which show up once; approximately 2.1% is in the top ten. V is TRBV4-2 and J is TRBJ2-2; 8 nucleotides agree with TRBD2. Sequenced input: blood. The sequence came from a woman aged 40 to 50 in good health. CDR3 sequence (DNA): TGTGCCAGCAGCCAAGCGGACGGGGGGGTTATCGGGGAGCTGTTTTTT. Amino acids: CASSQADGGVIGELFF.